This T cell receptor beta chain originates from a study of shared clonotypes between healthy human individuals. Turning to the study itself: CD8 memory received one plate per donor, CD8 naive two, CD4 memory three and CD4 naive three. Regarding the study as a whole: All-four-donor shared clonotypes had higher generation probabilities than non-shared clonotypes did.

After removal of 7 bases from V and 4 bases from J, the junction contained 8 bases not matched to a gene. CDR1 and CDR2 from the germline V gene are SQVTM and ANQGSEA. The CDR3 extends over 13 amino acids. Concerning this clone: Its cognate antigen is unknown.

The protocol was immunoSEQ multiplex PCR, while the TCRdb copy is restricted to in-frame clones and leaves out a portion. The sample yields millions of clones, about 95% seen once. V and J are TRBV29-1 and TRBJ1-1; 8 nucleotides align to TRBD1. Sequenced sample: naive CD4+ T cells sorted from blood. Subset: CD45RA+ positively selected. The sequence was obtained from a man younger than 35 in good health. CDR3 in amino acids: CSAMTGVSTEAFF. CDR3 sequence (DNA): TGCAGCGCTATGACAGGGGTTAGCACTGAAGCTTTCTTT.